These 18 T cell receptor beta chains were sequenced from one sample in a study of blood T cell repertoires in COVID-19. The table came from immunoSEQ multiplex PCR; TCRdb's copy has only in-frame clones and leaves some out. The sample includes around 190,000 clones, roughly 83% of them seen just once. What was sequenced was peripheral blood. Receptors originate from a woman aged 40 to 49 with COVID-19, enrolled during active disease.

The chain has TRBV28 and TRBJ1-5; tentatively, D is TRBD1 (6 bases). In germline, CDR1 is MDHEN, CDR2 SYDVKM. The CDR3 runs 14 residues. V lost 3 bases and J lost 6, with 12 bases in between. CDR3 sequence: CASSFLRGSQPQHF. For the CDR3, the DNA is TGTGCCAGCAGTTTTCTGAGGGGGAGTCAGCCCCAGCATTTT.

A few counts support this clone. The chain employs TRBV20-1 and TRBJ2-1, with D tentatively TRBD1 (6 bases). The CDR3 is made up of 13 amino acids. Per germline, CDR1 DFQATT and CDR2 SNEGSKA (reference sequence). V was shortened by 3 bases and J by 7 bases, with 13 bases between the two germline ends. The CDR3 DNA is TGCAGTGCTAGTAGGACAGTAGGTAATGAGCAGTTCTTC. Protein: CSASRTVGNEQFF.

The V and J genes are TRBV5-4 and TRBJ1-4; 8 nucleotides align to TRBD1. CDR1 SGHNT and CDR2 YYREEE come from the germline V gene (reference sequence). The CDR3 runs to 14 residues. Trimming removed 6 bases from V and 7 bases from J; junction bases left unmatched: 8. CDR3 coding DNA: TGTGCCAGCACCCTACAGGGGGGCAGTGAAAAACTGTTTTTT. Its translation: CASTLQGGSEKLFF.

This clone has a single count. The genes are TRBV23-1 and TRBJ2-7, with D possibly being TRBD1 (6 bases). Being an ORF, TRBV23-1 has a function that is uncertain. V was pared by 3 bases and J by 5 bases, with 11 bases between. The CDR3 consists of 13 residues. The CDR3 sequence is CASSHNRAHEQYF. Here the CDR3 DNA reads TGCGCCAGCAGTCATAACAGGGCCCACGAGCAGTACTTC.

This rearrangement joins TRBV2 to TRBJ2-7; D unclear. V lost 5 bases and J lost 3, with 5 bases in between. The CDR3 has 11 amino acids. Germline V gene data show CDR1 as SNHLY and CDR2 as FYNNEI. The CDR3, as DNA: TGTGCCAGCAGTATGTACTACGAGCAGTACTTC. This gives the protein CASSMYYEQYF.

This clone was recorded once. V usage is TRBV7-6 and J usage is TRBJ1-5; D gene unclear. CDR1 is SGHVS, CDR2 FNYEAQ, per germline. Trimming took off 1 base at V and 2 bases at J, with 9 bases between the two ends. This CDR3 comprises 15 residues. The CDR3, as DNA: TGTGCCAGCAGCTTAGTCCCCCAGGGCAATCAGCCCCAGCATTTT. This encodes CASSLVPQGNQPQHF.

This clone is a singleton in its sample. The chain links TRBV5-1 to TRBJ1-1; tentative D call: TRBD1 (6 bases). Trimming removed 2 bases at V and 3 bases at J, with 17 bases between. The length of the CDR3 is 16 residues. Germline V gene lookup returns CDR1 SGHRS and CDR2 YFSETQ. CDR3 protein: CASSLRGGGGYTEAFF. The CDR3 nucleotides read TGCGCCAGCAGCTTAAGGGGGGGCGGTGGATACACTGAAGCTTTCTTT.

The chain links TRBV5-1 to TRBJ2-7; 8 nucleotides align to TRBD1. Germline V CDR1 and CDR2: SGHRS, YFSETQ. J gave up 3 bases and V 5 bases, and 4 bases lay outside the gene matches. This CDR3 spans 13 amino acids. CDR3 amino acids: CASRPGQDYEQYF. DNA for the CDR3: TGCGCCAGCAGGCCGGGACAGGACTACGAGCAGTACTTC.

The CDR3 region is CASSRVSSGGKRYGYTF. The CDR3, as DNA: TGTGCCAGCAGCCGAGTCTCCTCAGGGGGTAAGCGATATGGCTACACCTTC. V and J are TRBV3-1 (or the pseudogene TRBV3-2) and TRBJ1-2, with 7 bases that match TRBD1. V lost 4 bases, J lost 5 bases, and 16 bases stayed unmatched. In germline, CDR1 is LGHDT, CDR2 YNNKEL (reference sequence). The CDR3 has 17 amino acids.

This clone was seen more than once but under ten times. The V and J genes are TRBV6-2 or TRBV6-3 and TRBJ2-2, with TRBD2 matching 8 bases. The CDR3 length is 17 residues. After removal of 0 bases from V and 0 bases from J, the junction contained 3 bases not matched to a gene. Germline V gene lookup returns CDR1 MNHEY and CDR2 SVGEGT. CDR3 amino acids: CASSYSRTSSNTGELFF. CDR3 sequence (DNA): TGTGCCAGCAGTTACTCAAGGACTAGCTCGAACACCGGGGAGCTGTTTTTT.

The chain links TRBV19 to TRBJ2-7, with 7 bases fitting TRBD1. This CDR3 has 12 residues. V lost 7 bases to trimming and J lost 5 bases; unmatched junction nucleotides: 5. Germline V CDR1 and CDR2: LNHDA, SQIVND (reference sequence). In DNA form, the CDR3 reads TGTGCCAGTAAAAAGACAGGGAACGAGCAGTACTTC. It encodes CASKKTGNEQYF. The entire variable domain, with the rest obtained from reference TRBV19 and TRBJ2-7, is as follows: DGGITQSPKYLFRKEGQNVTLSCEQNLNHDAMYWYRQDPGQGLRLIYYSQIVNDFQKGDIAEGYSVSREKKESFPLTVTSAQKNPTAFYLCASKKTGNEQYFGPGTRLTVT.

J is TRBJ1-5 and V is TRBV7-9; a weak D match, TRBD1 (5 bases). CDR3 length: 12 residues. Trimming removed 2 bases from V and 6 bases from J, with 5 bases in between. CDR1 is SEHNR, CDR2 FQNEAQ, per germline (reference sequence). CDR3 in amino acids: CASSLQGQPQHF. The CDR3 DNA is TGTGCCAGCAGCTTACAGGGTCAGCCCCAGCATTTT.

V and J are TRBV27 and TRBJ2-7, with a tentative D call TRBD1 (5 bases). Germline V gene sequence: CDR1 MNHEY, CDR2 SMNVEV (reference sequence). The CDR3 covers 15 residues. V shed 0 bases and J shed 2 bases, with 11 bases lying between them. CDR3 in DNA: TGTGCCAGCAGTTTATCGTTGCAGGGCACCTACGAGCAGTACTTC. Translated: CASSLSLQGTYEQYF.

For the CDR3, the DNA is TGCGCCAGCAGCCCAAGGGGGTCAGGGGCCTACAATGAGCAGTTCTTC. Translating gives CASSPRGSGAYNEQFF. The genes are TRBV5-1 and TRBJ2-1, with D perhaps TRBD1 (6 bases). Trimming stripped 4 bases from V and 2 bases from J, with 16 bases between. This CDR3 is 16 amino acids long. Looked up from germline, CDR1 is SGHRS and CDR2 is YFSETQ.

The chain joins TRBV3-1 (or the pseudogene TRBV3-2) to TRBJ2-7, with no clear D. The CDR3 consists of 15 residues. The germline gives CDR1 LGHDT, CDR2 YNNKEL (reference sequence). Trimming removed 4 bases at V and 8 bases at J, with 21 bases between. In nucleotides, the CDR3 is TGTGCCAGCAGCCCCCTACTACACCCTATACGGAAGCAGTACTTC. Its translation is CASSPLLHPIRKQYF.

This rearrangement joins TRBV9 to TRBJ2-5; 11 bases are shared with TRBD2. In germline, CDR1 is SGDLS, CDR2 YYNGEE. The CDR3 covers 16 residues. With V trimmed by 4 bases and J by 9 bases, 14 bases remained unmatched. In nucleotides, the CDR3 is TGTGCCAGCAGCCCCCGTAGCGGGGGGGTGGAGAATGCCCAGTACTTC. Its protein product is CASSPRSGGVENAQYF.

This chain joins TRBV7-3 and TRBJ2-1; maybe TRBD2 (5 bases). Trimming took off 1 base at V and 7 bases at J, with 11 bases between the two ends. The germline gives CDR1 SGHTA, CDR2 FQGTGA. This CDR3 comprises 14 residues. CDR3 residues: CASSLIGRLNEQFF. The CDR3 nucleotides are TGTGCCAGCAGCTTAATTGGGAGATTAAATGAGCAGTTCTTC.

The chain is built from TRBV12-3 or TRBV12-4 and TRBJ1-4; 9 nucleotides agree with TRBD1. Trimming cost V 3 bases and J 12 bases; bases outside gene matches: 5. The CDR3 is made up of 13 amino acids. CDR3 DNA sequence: TGTGCCAGCAGTTTCGGACAGGGGAAGGAACTGTTTTTT. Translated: CASSFGQGKELFF.